This T cell receptor (beta chain) was identified during a study of tumor-infiltrating lymphocytes in oesophageal squamous cell carcinoma. TCRdb re-called the PCR reads with MiXCR, one entry per CDR3 protein. Of 15,000 to 20,000 distinct CDR3 sequences in the sample, 35% to 45% were seen once. Germline V CDR1 and CDR2: SGHTA, FQGNSA. This CDR3 spans 16 amino acids. V lost 4 bases, J lost 5 bases, and 10 bases stayed unmatched. This clonotype was seen more than once but under ten times. Material for sequencing was normal esophageal tissue next to the tumor. This receptor was obtained from a male donor with esophageal squamous cell carcinoma. The chain has TRBV7-2 and TRBJ2-5; 10 positions match TRBD2. CDR3 DNA: TGTGCCAGCAGCTCCACAGCGGGGGGGCTCTCTGAGACCCAGTACTTC. As protein: CASSSTAGGLSETQYF.